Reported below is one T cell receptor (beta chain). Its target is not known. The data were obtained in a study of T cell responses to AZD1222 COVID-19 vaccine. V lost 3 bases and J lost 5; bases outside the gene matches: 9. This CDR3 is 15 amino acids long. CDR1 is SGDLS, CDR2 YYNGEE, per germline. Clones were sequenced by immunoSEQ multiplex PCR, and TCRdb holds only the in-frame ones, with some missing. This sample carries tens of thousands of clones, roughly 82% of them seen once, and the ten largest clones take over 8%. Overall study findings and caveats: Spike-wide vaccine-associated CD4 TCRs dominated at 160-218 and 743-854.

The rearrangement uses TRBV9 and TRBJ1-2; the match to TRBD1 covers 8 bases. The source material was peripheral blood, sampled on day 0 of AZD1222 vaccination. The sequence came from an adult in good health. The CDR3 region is CASSARDRSPYGYTF. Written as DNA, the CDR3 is TGTGCCAGCAGCGCCCGGGACAGGTCCCCGTATGGCTACACCTTC.